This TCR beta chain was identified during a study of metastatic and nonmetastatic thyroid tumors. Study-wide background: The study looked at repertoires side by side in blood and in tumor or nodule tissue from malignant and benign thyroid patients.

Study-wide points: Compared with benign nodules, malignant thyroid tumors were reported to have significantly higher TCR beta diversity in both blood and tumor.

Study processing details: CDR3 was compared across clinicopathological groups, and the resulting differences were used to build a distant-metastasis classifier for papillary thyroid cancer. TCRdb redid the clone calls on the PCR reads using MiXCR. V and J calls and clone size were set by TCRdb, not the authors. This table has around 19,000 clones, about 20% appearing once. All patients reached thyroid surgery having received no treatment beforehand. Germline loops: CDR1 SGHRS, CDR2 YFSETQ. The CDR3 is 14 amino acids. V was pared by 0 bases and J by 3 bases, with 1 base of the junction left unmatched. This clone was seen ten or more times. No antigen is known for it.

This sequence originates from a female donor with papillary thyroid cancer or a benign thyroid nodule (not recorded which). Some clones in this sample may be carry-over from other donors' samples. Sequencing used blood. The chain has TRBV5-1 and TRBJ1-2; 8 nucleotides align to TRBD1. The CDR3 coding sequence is TGCGCCAGCAGCTTGGCGGGACAGGACTATGGCTACACCTTC. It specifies CASSLAGQDYGYTF.